Described below is a single T cell receptor beta chain sequence and its context. The antigen is not known. The authors ran a second PCR of 7 to 11 cycles using a sample-barcoded 5' primer and a J-beta primer mix. TCRdb processed the 5' RACE reads anew with MiXCR; each CDR3 protein has one entry. The top ten clones hold approximately 20% of a sample with just over 1 million distinct CDR3 sequences, less than 50% of them seen once. This entry is derived from a study of blood T cells in healthy people across ages. Findings and limits, study-wide: Investigators treated diversity estimates from one million T cells as underestimates.

Germline CDR1 reads MDHEN; CDR2 reads SYDVKM. The CDR3 runs to 15 residues. The V end was cut by 8 bases, the J end by 6 bases, with 20 bases between. The V call is TRBV28, the J call TRBJ1-5; D gene uncertain. The sequenced sample consisted of blood. This TCR was sampled from a woman in her sixties in good health. The chain's CDR3 is CASLLRAAGSQPQHF. The CDR3 DNA is TGTGCCAGCCTCCTGAGGGCAGCTGGGAGTCAGCCCCAGCATTTT.